These 10 T cell receptor beta chains were sequenced from one sample in a study of T cell responses to AZD1222 COVID-19 vaccine. Assay used: immunoSEQ multiplex PCR; TCRdb lists only in-frame clones, some missing. The repertoire has under 150,000 clones, around 90% of them found once; the top ten carry over 8.5%. Here the sequenced sample was peripheral blood, taken on day 0 of AZD1222 vaccination. Every receptor here comes from an adult in good health.

The chain carries TRBV7-3 and TRBJ2-1; TRBD2 is a possible D gene (6 bases). CDR1 and CDR2 from the germline V gene are SGHTA and FQGTGA. There are 15 residues in the CDR3. V lost 6 bases to trimming and J lost 8 bases, with 20 bases between them. The CDR3 region has the DNA TGTGCCAGCAGGGGAGGTCGGGGGAGTATCGATGAGCAGTTCTTC. Its translation: CASRGGRGSIDEQFF.

In its sample, this clone was seen once. The chain employs TRBV6-2 or TRBV6-3 and TRBJ2-7; 13 nucleotides align to TRBD2. Germline assignment: CDR1 MNHEY and CDR2 SVGEGT. The V and J ends lost 5 bases and 5 bases, in that order; junction bases with no gene match: 6. The CDR3 totals 15 residues. The CDR3 loop is CASSPLAGGLNEQYF. The CDR3 DNA reads as TGTGCCAGCAGTCCACTAGCGGGAGGGCTGAACGAGCAGTACTTC.

The chain is built from TRBV6-5 and TRBJ1-3, with TRBD1 matching 9 bases. V shed 5 bases and J 4 bases; nucleotides not matched to a gene: 3. In germline, CDR1 is MNHEY, CDR2 SVGAGI. The CDR3 sequence is 14 residues long. Written as DNA, the CDR3 is TGTGCCAGCAGTAACAGGGGGCGCGGAAACACCATATATTTT. Translating it yields CASSNRGRGNTIYF.

This rearrangement joins TRBV28 to TRBJ2-7; 11 bases are shared with TRBD2. The ends lost 8 bases at V and 2 bases at J; junction bases unmatched: 8. Per germline, CDR1 MDHEN and CDR2 SYDVKM. This CDR3 is 15 amino acids long. Here the CDR3 reads CASGSSGRTPYEQYF. In DNA, the CDR3 is TGTGCCAGCGGGTCTAGCGGGAGGACGCCCTACGAGCAGTACTTC.

The chain combines TRBV24-1 with TRBJ2-1; a possible D gene is TRBD2 (6 bases). The CDR3 loop spans 16 amino acids. Trimming pared 4 bases from V and 5 bases from J, leaving 17 bases between. CDR1 is KGHDR and CDR2 is SFDVKD in the germline V gene. This CDR3 is CATSDARASAHNEQFF. The CDR3 nucleotides are TGTGCCACCAGTGACGCCCGGGCTAGCGCACACAATGAGCAGTTCTTC.

V is TRBV10-3 and J is TRBJ1-1; possibly TRBD1 for D (5 bases). This CDR3 contains 13 residues. Germline lookup yields CDR1 ENHRY and CDR2 SYGVKD. V was pared by 2 bases and J by 3 bases, with 7 bases between. The CDR3 nucleotides are TGTGCCATCAGTGAGGGGACTTACACTGAAGCTTTCTTT. Residues: CAISEGTYTEAFF.

CDR3 amino acids: CASSQDTGRAYEQFF. CDR3 bases: TGTGCCAGCAGCCAAGATACCGGGAGGGCATATGAGCAGTTCTTC. The chain joins TRBV14 to TRBJ2-1, with 8 bases aligning to TRBD2. The length of the CDR3 is 15 residues. With 0 bases clipped from V and 8 bases from J, the junction kept 6 bases outside the gene matches. Looked up from germline, CDR1 is SGHDN and CDR2 is FVKESK.

The chain couples TRBV28 to TRBJ1-1, with D perhaps TRBD1 (6 bases). Trimming pared 7 bases from V and 5 bases from J, leaving 14 bases between. CDR3 size: 13 residues. Germline V gene lookup returns CDR1 MDHEN and CDR2 SYDVKM. CDR3 region: CASKGGASTEAFF. The CDR3 DNA follows: TGTGCCAGCAAGGGGGGGGCGTCTACTGAAGCTTTCTTT.

This chain joins TRBV3-1 (or the pseudogene TRBV3-2) and TRBJ1-2; 8 nucleotides align to TRBD1. CDR3 length equals 13 residues. Germline values: CDR1 LGHDT, CDR2 YNNKEL (reference sequence). J lost 6 bases, V lost 2 bases, and 2 bases had no gene match. CDR3 residues: CASSQQGANGYTF. CDR3 DNA sequence: TGTGCCAGCAGCCAACAGGGGGCGAATGGCTACACCTTC.

The chain carries TRBV27 and TRBJ2-2; TRBD1 is a possible D gene (7 bases). V lost 2 bases to trimming and J lost 4 bases, with 11 bases between them. The CDR3 is 15 amino acids. Germline CDR1 and CDR2: MNHEY and SMNVEV (reference sequence). The CDR3 bases are TGTGCCAGCAGTTTACGGGGGACAGTCACCGGGGAGCTGTTTTTT. This encodes CASSLRGTVTGELFF.